This T cell receptor beta chain was profiled in a study of T cell repertoires in cytomegalovirus infection. Study context: A matching HLA type, together with CMV infection, was signaled by public TCR beta signatures.

Using its own MiXCR run on the reads, TCRdb lists one record per CDR3 protein. The sample contains about 740,000 distinct CDR3 sequences, 35% of which appear only once. With respect to this clonotype: Its target is unknown.

V shed 6 bases and J shed 4 bases, with 15 bases lying between them. The CDR3 has 14 amino acids. Germline V gene data show CDR1 as SGHVS and CDR2 as FNYEAQ. Study-wide results and limits: Frequencies of public TCR beta families were cumulated, and this identified carriers of CMV plus the relevant HLA. The ex vivo response showed dominance by HLA-C-restricted CMV-specific TCR beta clonotypes.

The rearrangement uses TRBV7-6 and TRBJ1-1; D is possibly TRBD1 (5 bases). This sequence originates from a human donor in good health (CMV status not recorded). Some clones in this sample may be carry-over from other donors' samples. The source material was PBMCs. CDR3 loop: CASRHTRVSTEAFF. The DNA for the CDR3 is TGTGCCAGCAGACACACCAGGGTAAGCACTGAAGCTTTCTTT.